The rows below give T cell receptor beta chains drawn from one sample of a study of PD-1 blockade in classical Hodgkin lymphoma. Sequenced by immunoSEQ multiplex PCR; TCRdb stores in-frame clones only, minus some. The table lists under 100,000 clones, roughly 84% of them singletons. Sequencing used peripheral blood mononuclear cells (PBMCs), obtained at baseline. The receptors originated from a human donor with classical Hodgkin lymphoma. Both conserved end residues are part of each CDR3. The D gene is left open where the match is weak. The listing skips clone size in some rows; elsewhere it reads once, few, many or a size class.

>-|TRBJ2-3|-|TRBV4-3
CASSQGAPTDTQYF
TGCGCCAGCAGCCAAGGGGCCCCCACAGATACGCAGTATTTT
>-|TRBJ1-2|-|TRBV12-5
CASGLVPLGGYTF
TGTGCTAGTGGTTTGGTACCTCTCGGCGGCTACACCTTC
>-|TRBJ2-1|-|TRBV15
CATSREKNPGAGRFF
TGTGCCACCAGCAGAGAGAAGAACCCCGGGGCAGGACGGTTCTTC
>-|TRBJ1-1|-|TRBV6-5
CASRDSMNTEAFF
TGTGCCAGCAGGGACAGCATGAACACTGAAGCTTTCTTT
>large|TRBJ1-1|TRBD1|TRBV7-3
CASSLTTGGKSEAFF
TGTGCCAGCAGCTTAACGACAGGGGGAAAGTCTGAAGCTTTCTTT
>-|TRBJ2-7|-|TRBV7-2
CASSFHPSEYEQYF
TGTGCCAGCAGCTTCCATCCGTCAGAGTACGAGCAGTACTTC
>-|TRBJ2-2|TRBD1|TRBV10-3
CAIKSPGGSGELFF
TGTGCCATCAAATCCCCAGGGGGTTCCGGGGAGCTGTTTTTT
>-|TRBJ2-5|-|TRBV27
CASSLSDWGETQYF
TGTGCCAGCAGTTTATCGGATTGGGGAGAGACCCAGTACTTC
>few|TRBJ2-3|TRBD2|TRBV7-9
CASSLEGAGTSGRAARLF
TGTGCCAGCAGCTTAGAGGGGGCCGGGACTAGCGGGAGGGCCGCGAGGCTCTTT
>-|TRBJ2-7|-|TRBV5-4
CASSPLGETYEQYF
TGTGCCAGCAGCCCTCTCGGGGAAACCTACGAGCAGTACTTC
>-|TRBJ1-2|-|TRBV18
CASSQGAIANYGYTF
TGTGCCAGCTCACAAGGGGCGATAGCTAACTATGGCTACACCTTC
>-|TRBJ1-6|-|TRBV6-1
CASSERPKSLYSPLHF
TGTGCCAGCAGTGAAAGACCCAAATCGCTATATTCACCCCTCCACTTT
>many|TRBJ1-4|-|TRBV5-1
CASSLELVTSGEKLFF
TGCGCCAGCAGCTTGGAATTAGTAACATCGGGTGAAAAACTGTTTTTT
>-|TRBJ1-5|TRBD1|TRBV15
CATSGPGTGRNQPQHF
TGTGCCACCAGCGGACCCGGGACAGGGCGAAATCAGCCCCAGCATTTT
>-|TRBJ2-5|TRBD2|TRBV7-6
CASSLRSPGGLQETQYF
TGTGCCAGCAGCTTAAGGTCCCCGGGAGGGCTTCAAGAGACCCAGTACTTC
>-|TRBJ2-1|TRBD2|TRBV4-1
CASSQALGAGETDEQFF
TGCGCCAGCAGCCAAGCCCTAGGAGCGGGAGAAACGGATGAGCAGTTCTTC
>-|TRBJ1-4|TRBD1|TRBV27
CASSLSPGQGREKLFF
TGTGCCAGCAGTTTATCTCCGGGACAGGGGAGGGAAAAACTGTTTTTT
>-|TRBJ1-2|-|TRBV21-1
CASSKALEGASNYGYTF
TGTGCCAGCAGCAAAGCGCTTGAGGGGGCTTCTAACTATGGCTACACCTTC